Shown below are 3 T cell receptor beta chains from a single sample sequenced in a study of T cell responses to AZD1222 COVID-19 vaccine. Here immunoSEQ multiplex PCR was the method, and the copy in TCRdb shows in-frame clones only, minus some. This sample has roughly 120,000 clones; about 93% occur once, and the top ten carry approximately 5%. Sequencing was performed on peripheral blood, taken 28 days after the second AZD1222 dose. Receptors originate from an adult who received the AZD1222 COVID-19 vaccine.

The rearrangement links TRBV25-1 to TRBJ1-5; TRBD1 is a possible D gene (5 bases). The CDR3 sequence is 14 residues long. Trimming pared 2 bases from V and 7 bases from J, leaving 12 bases between. The germline gives CDR1 MGHDK, CDR2 SYGVNS. The CDR3 nucleotides are TGTGCCAGCAGTGAACCTGGGGGGGAGCAGCCCCAGCATTTT. Residues: CASSEPGGEQPQHF.

This clone was detected once. The genes are TRBV27 and TRBJ1-6; D not resolved. Germline lookup yields CDR1 MNHEY and CDR2 SMNVEV (reference sequence). The CDR3 runs 18 residues. Deletions cut 3 bases from V and 4 bases from J, with 19 bases between. DNA for the CDR3: TGTGCCAGCAGTTTTCGTTCTTTCACCTCGGGATATAATTCACCCCTCCACTTT. Translation: CASSFRSFTSGYNSPLHF.

The V gene is TRBV27, the J gene TRBJ2-7; a possible D gene is TRBD1 (6 bases). CDR1 is MNHEY, CDR2 SMNVEV, per germline (reference sequence). The CDR3 covers 15 residues. Deletions cut 6 bases from V and 2 bases from J, with 17 bases between. The CDR3 DNA is TGTGCCAGCAGGATGAACCGGGACACACCCTACGAGCAGTACTTC. Its translation is CASRMNRDTPYEQYF.